The present T cell receptor beta chain was sequenced within a study of immune heterogeneity within non-small cell lung tumors. In the study overall: Histology included several squamous cell carcinomas, about 11 non-squamous carcinomas and 1 unspecified tumor.

Multiplex PCR (32 V and 13 J primers) was used to amplify the TCR beta CDR3. TCRdb fed the multiplex PCR reads into MiXCR, producing one record per CDR3 protein. The sample has some 10,000 distinct CDR3 sequences; 15% to 20% are singletons. Ten or more counts support this clonotype. What it binds is not known. Template material for each sample was around 630 ng of bulk tumor genomic DNA. Surgical sampling yielded several biopsies per primary tumor (spaced far apart). Enrolled patients presented with newly diagnosed, previously untreated non-small cell lung cancer and underwent curative surgery. CDR3 length: 14 amino acids. After removal of 6 bases from V and 5 bases from J, the junction contained 6 bases not matched to a gene. General observations from the study: Alongside site-unique high-frequency clones, identical dominant CDR3 beta clonotypes recurred across tumor sites within a patient. With an R of about 0.34, local T-cell clonality correlated moderately but significantly with local tumor mutational burden.

The sequenced sample consisted of lung tumor tissue. This chain uses TRBV12-3 or TRBV12-4 with TRBJ2-2, with 7 bases aligning to TRBD1. The receptor's source is a man aged 40-49 years with non-small cell lung cancer. The CDR3 reads CASRPRGWTGELFF. CDR3 nucleotide sequence: TGTGCCAGCAGACCCAGGGGGTGGACCGGGGAGCTGTTTTTT.